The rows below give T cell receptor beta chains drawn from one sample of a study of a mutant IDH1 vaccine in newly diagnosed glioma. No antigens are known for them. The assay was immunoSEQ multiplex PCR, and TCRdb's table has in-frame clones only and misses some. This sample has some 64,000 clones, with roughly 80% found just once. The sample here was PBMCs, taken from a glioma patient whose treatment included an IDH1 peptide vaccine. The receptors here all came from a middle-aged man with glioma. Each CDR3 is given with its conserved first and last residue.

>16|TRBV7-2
CASSIRPNSGANVLTF
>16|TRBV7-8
CASSLEVSHGPGELFF
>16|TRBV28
CASSFWSPTANYGYTF
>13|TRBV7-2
CASSPYRTDTQYF
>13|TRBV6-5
CASRVGQGGKLFF
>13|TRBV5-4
CASSLEENYGYTF
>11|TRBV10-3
CASGLKETQYF
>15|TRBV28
CASSDLGGLNNEQFF
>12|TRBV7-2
CASRRGNEKLFF
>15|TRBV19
CASSIVGTGGDTIYF
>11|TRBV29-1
CSVLGRGELFF
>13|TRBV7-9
CASSLNSPYEQYF
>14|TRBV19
CASSQNSGANVLTF
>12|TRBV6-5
CASRHPDEKLFF
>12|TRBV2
CASSEVSTVQYF
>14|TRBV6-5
CASSNNRGRYEQFF